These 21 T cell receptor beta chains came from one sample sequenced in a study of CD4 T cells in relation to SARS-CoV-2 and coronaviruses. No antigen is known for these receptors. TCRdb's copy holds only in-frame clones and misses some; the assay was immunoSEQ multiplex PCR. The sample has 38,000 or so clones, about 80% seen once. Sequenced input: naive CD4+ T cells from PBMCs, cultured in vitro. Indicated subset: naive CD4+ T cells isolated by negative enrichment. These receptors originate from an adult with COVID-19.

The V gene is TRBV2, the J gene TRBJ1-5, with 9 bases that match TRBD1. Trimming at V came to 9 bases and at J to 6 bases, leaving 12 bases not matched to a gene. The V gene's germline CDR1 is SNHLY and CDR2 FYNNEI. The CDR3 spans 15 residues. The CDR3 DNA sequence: TGTGCCAGTATCCTAGAACAGGGGGCTAGTCAGCCCCAGCATTTT. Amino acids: CASILEQGASQPQHF.

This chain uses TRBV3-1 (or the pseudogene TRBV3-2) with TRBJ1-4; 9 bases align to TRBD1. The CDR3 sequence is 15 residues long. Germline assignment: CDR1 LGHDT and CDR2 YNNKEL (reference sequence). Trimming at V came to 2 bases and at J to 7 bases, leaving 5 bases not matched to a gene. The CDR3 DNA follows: TGTGCCAGCAGCCAAACAGGGGGCTTAGGTGAAAAACTGTTTTTT. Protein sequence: CASSQTGGLGEKLFF.

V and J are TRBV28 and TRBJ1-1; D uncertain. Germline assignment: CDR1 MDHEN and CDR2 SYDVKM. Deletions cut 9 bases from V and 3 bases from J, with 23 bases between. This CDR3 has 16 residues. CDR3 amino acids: CASLTAKDFLHTEAFF. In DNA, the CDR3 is TGTGCCAGTTTAACGGCCAAAGATTTTTTGCACACTGAAGCTTTCTTT.

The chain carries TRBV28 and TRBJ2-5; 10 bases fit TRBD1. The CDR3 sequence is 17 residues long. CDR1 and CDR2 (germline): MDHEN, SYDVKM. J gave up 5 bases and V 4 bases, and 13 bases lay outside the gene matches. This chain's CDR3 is CASSSDIGTGVGETQYF. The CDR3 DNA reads TGTGCCAGCAGTTCTGATATCGGGACAGGGGTGGGGGAGACCCAGTACTTC.

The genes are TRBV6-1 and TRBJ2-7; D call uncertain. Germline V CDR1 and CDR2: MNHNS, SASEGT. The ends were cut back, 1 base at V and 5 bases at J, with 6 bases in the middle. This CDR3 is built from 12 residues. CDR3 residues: CASSEGEDEQYF. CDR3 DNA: TGTGCCAGCAGTGAAGGTGAGGACGAGCAGTACTTC.

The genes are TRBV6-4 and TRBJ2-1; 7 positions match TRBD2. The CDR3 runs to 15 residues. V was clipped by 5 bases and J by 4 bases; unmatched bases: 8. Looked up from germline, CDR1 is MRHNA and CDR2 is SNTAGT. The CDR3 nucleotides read TGTGCCAGCAGTCGGTCTAGCGGAAATTACAATGAGCAGTTCTTC. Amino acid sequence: CASSRSSGNYNEQFF.

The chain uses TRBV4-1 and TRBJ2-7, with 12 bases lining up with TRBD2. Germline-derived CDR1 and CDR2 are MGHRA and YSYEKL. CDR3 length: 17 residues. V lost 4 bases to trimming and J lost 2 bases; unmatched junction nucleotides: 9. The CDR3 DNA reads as TGCGCCAGCAGCCGGCCACCGACTAGCGGGAGTCCCTACGAGCAGTACTTC. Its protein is CASSRPPTSGSPYEQYF.

CDR3 in DNA: TGTGCCATCTCGGCTAGTAGTGAGACCCAGTACTTC. Protein product: CAISASSETQYF. V usage is TRBV10-3 and J usage is TRBJ2-5; D is undetermined. Trimming removed 8 bases at V and 5 bases at J, with 12 bases between. The CDR3 has 12 amino acids. Germline CDR1 ENHRY, CDR2 SYGVKD.

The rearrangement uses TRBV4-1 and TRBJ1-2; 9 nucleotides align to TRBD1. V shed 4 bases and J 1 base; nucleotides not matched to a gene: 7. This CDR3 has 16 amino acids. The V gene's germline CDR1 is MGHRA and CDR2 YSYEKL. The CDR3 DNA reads TGCGCCAGCAGCCCTCGTTCGGACAGGGGTAACTATGGCTACACCTTC. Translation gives CASSPRSDRGNYGYTF.

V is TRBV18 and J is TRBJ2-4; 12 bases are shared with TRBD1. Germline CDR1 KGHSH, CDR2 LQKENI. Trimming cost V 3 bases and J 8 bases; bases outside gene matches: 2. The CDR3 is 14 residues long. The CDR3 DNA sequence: TGTGCCAGCTCACCGGGACAGGGGGCCTACATTCAGTACTTC. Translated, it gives CASSPGQGAYIQYF.

The CDR3 spells CASSFYLHLGLAGVGEQYF. DNA of the CDR3: TGTGCCAGCAGCTTCTACCTCCACCTGGGACTAGCGGGAGTTGGCGAGCAGTACTTC. The rearrangement joins TRBV5-6 to TRBJ2-7, with TRBD2 identical over 14 bases. Trimming at V came to 2 bases and at J to 6 bases, leaving 16 bases not matched to a gene. This CDR3 is built from 19 residues. Germline assignment: CDR1 SGHDT and CDR2 YYEEEE.

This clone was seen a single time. CDR3 DNA: TGCGCCAGCAGCCAAGAGTTAACTAGCAGAAGCACAGATACGCAGTATTTT. Amino acid sequence: CASSQELTSRSTDTQYF. The chain employs TRBV4-1 and TRBJ2-3; D might be TRBD2 (6 bases). This CDR3 has 17 amino acids. CDR1 is MGHRA and CDR2 is YSYEKL in the germline V gene. Trimming shortened V by 0 bases and J by 0 bases, and 13 bases separated the two germline ends.

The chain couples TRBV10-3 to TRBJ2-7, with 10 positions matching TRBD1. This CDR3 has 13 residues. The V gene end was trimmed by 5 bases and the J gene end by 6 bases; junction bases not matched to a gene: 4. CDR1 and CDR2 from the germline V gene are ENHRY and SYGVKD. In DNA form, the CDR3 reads TGTGCCATCAGTAGGGACAGGGGAGGCGAGCAGTACTTC. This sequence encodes CAISRDRGGEQYF.

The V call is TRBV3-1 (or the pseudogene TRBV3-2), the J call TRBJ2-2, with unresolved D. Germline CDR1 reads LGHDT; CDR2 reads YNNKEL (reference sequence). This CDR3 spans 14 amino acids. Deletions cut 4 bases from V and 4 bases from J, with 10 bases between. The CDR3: CASSRGWATGELFF. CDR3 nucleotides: TGTGCCAGCAGCCGCGGATGGGCCACCGGGGAGCTGTTTTTT.

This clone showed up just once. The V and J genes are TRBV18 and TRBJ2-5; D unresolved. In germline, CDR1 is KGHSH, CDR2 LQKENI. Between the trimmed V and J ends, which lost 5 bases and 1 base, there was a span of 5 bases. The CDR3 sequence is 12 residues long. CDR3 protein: CASSGGQETQYF. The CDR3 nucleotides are TGTGCCAGCTCAGGCGGCCAAGAGACCCAGTACTTC.

CDR3 coding DNA: TGTGCCAGCAGGAGACAGGGACTTAACACTGAAGCTTTCTTT. It encodes CASRRQGLNTEAFF. The V and J genes are TRBV28 and TRBJ1-1, with 7 bases that match TRBD1. The CDR3 loop spans 14 amino acids. With 6 bases clipped from V and 2 bases from J, the junction kept 6 bases outside the gene matches. CDR1 and CDR2 (germline): MDHEN, SYDVKM.

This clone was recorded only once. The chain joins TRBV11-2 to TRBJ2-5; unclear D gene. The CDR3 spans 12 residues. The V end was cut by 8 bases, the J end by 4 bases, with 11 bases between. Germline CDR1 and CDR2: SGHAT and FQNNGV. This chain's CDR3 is CASFGGGETQYF. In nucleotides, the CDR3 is TGTGCCAGCTTCGGCGGTGGAGAGACCCAGTACTTC.

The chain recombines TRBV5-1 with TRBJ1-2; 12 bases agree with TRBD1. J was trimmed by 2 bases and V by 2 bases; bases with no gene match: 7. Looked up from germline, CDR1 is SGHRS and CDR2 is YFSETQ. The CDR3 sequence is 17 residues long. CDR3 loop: CASSFPGQGAGNYGYTF. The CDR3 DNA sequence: TGCGCCAGCAGCTTTCCGGGACAGGGGGCGGGGAACTATGGCTACACCTTC.

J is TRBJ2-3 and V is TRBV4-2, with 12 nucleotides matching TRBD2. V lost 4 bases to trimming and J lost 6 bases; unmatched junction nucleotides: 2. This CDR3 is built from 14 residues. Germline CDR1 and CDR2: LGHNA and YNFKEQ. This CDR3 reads CASSLTSGRDTQYF. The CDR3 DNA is TGTGCCAGCAGCCTCACTAGCGGGAGGGATACGCAGTATTTT.

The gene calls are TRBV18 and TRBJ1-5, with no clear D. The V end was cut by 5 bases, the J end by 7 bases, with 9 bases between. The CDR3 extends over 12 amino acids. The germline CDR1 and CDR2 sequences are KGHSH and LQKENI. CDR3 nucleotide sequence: TGTGCCAGCTCAGCAGATATCCAGCCCCAGCATTTT. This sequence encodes CASSADIQPQHF.

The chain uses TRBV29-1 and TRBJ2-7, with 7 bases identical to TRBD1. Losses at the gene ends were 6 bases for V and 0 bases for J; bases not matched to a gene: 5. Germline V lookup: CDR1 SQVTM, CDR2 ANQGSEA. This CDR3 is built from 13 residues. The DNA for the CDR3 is TGCAGCGTCTCCCGGGACAGCTCCTACGAGCAGTACTTC. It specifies CSVSRDSSYEQYF.